This T cell receptor (beta chain) derives from a study of T cells in Graves' hyperthyroidism and ophthalmopathy. Study-wide results and limits: Most expanded thyroid clonotypes above 0.001 recurred in blood.

This clonotype has ten or more counts. The antigen is unknown. From RNA transcripts, TCR beta CDR3 regions were amplified. Using the HTBI primer set, a first-round RT-PCR was run on the TCR CDR3. A single record per CDR3 protein comes from TCRdb applying MiXCR to the multiplex PCR reads. This sample has under 600,000 distinct CDR3 sequences, with about 16% found just once. What was sequenced was blood. The receptor was isolated from a woman aged 40 to 55 with Graves' ophthalmopathy.

In DNA form, the CDR3 reads TGTGCCAGCAGCTTAAGGACAGGGGGAACCTGGGAGCAGTACTTC. Its protein product is CASSLRTGGTWEQYF. The V gene is TRBV12-3 or TRBV12-4, the J gene TRBJ2-7, with 10 bases lining up with TRBD1. After removal of 6 bases from V and 7 bases from J, the junction contained 12 bases not matched to a gene. The CDR3 contains 15 residues.